This passage covers 20 T cell receptor beta chains from one sample sequenced in a study of blood T cell repertoires in COVID-19. Sequenced by immunoSEQ multiplex PCR; TCRdb stores in-frame clones only, minus some. Here the sample spans roughly 250,000 clones, roughly 82% being singletons. The sequencing input was peripheral blood. These receptors were collected from a woman aged 70-85 years with acute or convalescent COVID-19.

The V call is TRBV2, the J call TRBJ1-1; no reliable D call. From germline, CDR1 is SNHLY and CDR2 FYNNEI. This CDR3 has 14 amino acids. V was pared by 2 bases and J by 4 bases, with 11 bases between. The CDR3 sequence is CASSEQALGTEAFF. DNA of the CDR3: TGTGCCAGCAGTGAACAGGCTCTGGGCACTGAAGCTTTCTTT.

CDR3 loop: CSVLRDSTNTEAFF. For the CDR3, the DNA is TGCAGCGTTCTGAGGGACAGCACGAACACTGAAGCTTTCTTT. The rearrangement uses TRBV29-1 and TRBJ1-1; 7 bases align to TRBD1. CDR3 size: 14 residues. V shed 5 bases and J 1 base; nucleotides not matched to a gene: 7. Germline lookup yields CDR1 SQVTM and CDR2 ANQGSEA.

The chain employs TRBV28 and TRBJ1-5; 8 positions agree with TRBD1. V lost 6 bases and J lost 6; bases outside the gene matches: 10. This CDR3 comprises 15 residues. Germline V gene sequence: CDR1 MDHEN, CDR2 SYDVKM. As DNA, the CDR3 is TGTGCCAGCAGGGTGGGACAGGCCATGGGTCAGCCCCAGCATTTT. Its protein product is CASRVGQAMGQPQHF.

The rearrangement joins TRBV2 to TRBJ2-7, with a possible D match to TRBD2 (5 bases). The CDR3 covers 14 residues. Trimming removed 7 bases from V and 2 bases from J, with 15 bases in between. Per the germline V gene, CDR1 is SNHLY and CDR2 is FYNNEI. CDR3 nucleotide sequence: TGTGCCAGCACGGGAAGTCCCGTGGCCTACGAGCAGTACTTC. It codes for CASTGSPVAYEQYF.

This chain links TRBV6-2 or TRBV6-3 with TRBJ1-6; possibly TRBD1 for D (6 bases). The CDR3 extends over 14 amino acids. The V gene lost 2 bases and the J gene lost 9 bases, with 11 bases spanning the gap. Per the germline V gene, CDR1 is MNHEY and CDR2 is SVGEGT. The CDR3 DNA follows: TGTGCCAGCAGTTACCAGGGGTTAGTTTCACCCCTCCACTTT. Translated, it gives CASSYQGLVSPLHF.

The chain carries TRBV5-1 and TRBJ2-4; D is unclear. The V and J ends lost 0 bases and 5 bases respectively, with 9 bases between them. The CDR3 totals 14 residues. Germline V gives CDR1 SGHRS, CDR2 YFSETQ. CDR3 sequence: CASSLESGENIQYF. The CDR3 bases are TGCGCCAGCAGCTTGGAGTCAGGTGAAAACATTCAGTACTTC.

The CDR3 nucleotides read TGTGCCAGCAGTTACTCGGTAAACAGGGGGCCCACTGAAGCTTTCTTT. It codes for CASSYSVNRGPTEAFF. The V gene is TRBV6-6, the J gene TRBJ1-1, with 9 bases that match TRBD1. Germline loops: CDR1 MNHNY, CDR2 SVGAGI (reference sequence). The junction had 6 bases not matched to a gene; V was cut back by 0 bases and J by 4 bases. This CDR3 is built from 16 residues.

V and J are TRBV6-5 and TRBJ2-7; possibly TRBD1 for D (5 bases). Germline V CDR1 and CDR2: MNHEY, SVGAGI. The CDR3 extends over 15 amino acids. Between the trimmed V and J ends, which lost 1 base and 0 bases, there was a span of 10 bases. For the CDR3, the DNA is TGTGCCAGCAGTTACTGGGGCCAAGGCTCCTACGAGCAGTACTTC. Residues: CASSYWGQGSYEQYF.

This clone was recorded at least ten times. The gene calls are TRBV9 and TRBJ1-1; 8 nucleotides align to TRBD1. Germline V gene sequence: CDR1 SGDLS, CDR2 YYNGEE. The ends lost 0 bases at V and 4 bases at J; junction bases unmatched: 5. The CDR3 is made up of 15 amino acids. CDR3 region: CASSVEGQVPTEAFF. CDR3 sequence (DNA): TGTGCCAGCAGCGTAGAGGGACAGGTGCCCACTGAAGCTTTCTTT.

In this sample, this clone turned up once. The chain uses TRBV4-2 and TRBJ2-3; the match to TRBD1 covers 8 bases. Trimming at V came to 0 bases and at J to 2 bases, leaving 4 bases not matched to a gene. This CDR3 spans 16 amino acids. From germline, CDR1 is LGHNA and CDR2 YNFKEQ. The CDR3 sequence is CASSQETGGTTDTQYF. In DNA, the CDR3 is TGTGCCAGCAGCCAAGAAACAGGGGGAACCACAGATACGCAGTATTTT.

Note on this clone: This sample also contains other DNA sequences that code for the same CDR3. The rearrangement joins TRBV29-1 to TRBJ1-1; TRBD1 is a possible D gene (5 bases). The CDR3 loop spans 11 amino acids. Trimming pared 6 bases from V and 0 bases from J, leaving 5 bases between. The germline CDR1 and CDR2 sequences are SQVTM and ANQGSEA. The CDR3 region has the DNA TGCAGCGTCAGGGTGAACACTGAAGCTTTCTTT. Its protein is CSVRVNTEAFF. The full variable domain, with the rest looked up from reference TRBV29-1 and TRBJ1-1, is SAVISQKPSRDICQRGTSLTIQCQVDSQVTMMFWYRQQPGQSLTLIATANQGSEATYESGFVIDKFPISRPNLTFSTLTVSNMSPEDSSIYLCSVRVNTEAFFGQGTRLTVV.

This clone was observed a handful of times. This chain links TRBV6-5 with TRBJ1-5; D is ambiguous. The CDR3 contains 14 residues. Germline CDR1 is MNHEY and CDR2 is SVGAGI. The V and J ends lost 7 bases and 0 bases respectively, with 10 bases between them. CDR3 residues: CASIPQPSNQPQHF. For the CDR3, the DNA is TGTGCCAGCATTCCACAGCCTAGCAATCAGCCCCAGCATTTT.

The V and J genes are TRBV6-6 and TRBJ1-4, with 9 bases matching TRBD1. Germline V gives CDR1 MNHNY, CDR2 SVGAGI (reference sequence). This CDR3 region has 16 residues. J was trimmed by 2 bases and V by 6 bases; bases with no gene match: 7. The CDR3 spells CASRPQGAKTNEKLFF. The CDR3 DNA sequence: TGTGCCAGCAGACCACAGGGGGCCAAGACTAATGAAAAACTGTTTTTT.

This rearrangement joins TRBV5-1 to TRBJ1-1; D not certain. Germline V gene sequence: CDR1 SGHRS, CDR2 YFSETQ. With 4 bases removed from V and 1 base from J, the gap between germline ends came to 8 bases. The CDR3 sequence is 13 residues long. CDR3 in DNA: TGCGCCAGCAGCCAACAGACGAACACTGAAGCTTTCTTT. It encodes CASSQQTNTEAFF. The full variable domain, in which reference TRBV5-1 and TRBJ1-1 provide the parts outside the CDR3, is KAGVTQTPRYLIKTRGQQVTLSCSPISGHRSVSWYQQTPGQGLQFLFEYFSETQRNKGNFPGRFSGRQFSNSRSEMNVSTLELGDSALYLCASSQQTNTEAFFGQGTRLTVV.

V is TRBV5-1 and J is TRBJ1-1; 7 nucleotides match TRBD1. The CDR3 runs to 15 residues. The germline CDR1 and CDR2 sequences are SGHRS and YFSETQ. After removal of 2 bases from V and 1 base from J, the junction contained 5 bases not matched to a gene. The CDR3 DNA follows: TGCGCCAGCAGCTTAACAGGGGCTGAGAACACTGAAGCTTTCTTT. Its translation is CASSLTGAENTEAFF.

The chain combines TRBV7-9 with TRBJ2-1; the match to TRBD2 covers 7 bases. The CDR3 covers 16 residues. Germline V CDR1 and CDR2: SEHNR, FQNEAQ (reference sequence). Trimming cost V 5 bases and J 3 bases; bases outside gene matches: 10. This CDR3 is CASSHSGGGLYNEQFF. CDR3 nucleotides: TGTGCCAGCAGCCATAGCGGCGGGGGTCTCTACAATGAGCAGTTCTTC.

The chain couples TRBV7-8 to TRBJ1-6; a weak D match, TRBD1 (5 bases). This CDR3 spans 14 amino acids. Germline V gives CDR1 SGHVS, CDR2 FQNEAQ. The V gene lost 7 bases and the J gene lost 7 bases, with 14 bases spanning the gap. The CDR3 here is CASMLVGGNSPLHF. Written as DNA, the CDR3 is TGTGCCAGCATGCTAGTTGGGGGGAATTCACCCCTCCACTTT.

The chain couples TRBV5-6 to TRBJ1-2; TRBD1 aligns across 11 bases. Germline V gene lookup returns CDR1 SGHDT and CDR2 YYEEEE. V was pared by 3 bases and J by 2 bases, with 9 bases of the junction left unmatched. The CDR3 extends over 17 amino acids. CDR3 in amino acids: CASSSPGQGDFNYGYTF. The DNA for the CDR3 is TGTGCCAGCAGCTCGCCGGGACAGGGGGACTTCAACTATGGCTACACCTTC.

V usage is TRBV7-9 and J usage is TRBJ1-1, with TRBD1 as a possible D gene (5 bases). The CDR3 length is 14 residues. V lost 7 bases and J lost 1, with 13 bases in between. Germline lookup yields CDR1 SEHNR and CDR2 FQNEAQ (reference sequence). The CDR3 spells CASTQTASNTEAFF. The CDR3 DNA follows: TGTGCCAGCACCCAGACAGCCTCGAACACTGAAGCTTTCTTT.

The CDR3 here is CASSLARGINYGYTF. The CDR3, as DNA: TGTGCCAGCAGCTTGGCTCGCGGGATTAACTATGGCTACACCTTC. V is TRBV5-4 and J is TRBJ1-2, with no clear D. Trimming removed 0 bases at V and 1 base at J, with 10 bases between. From germline, CDR1 is SGHNT and CDR2 YYREEE (reference sequence). CDR3 length equals 15 residues.